This TCR beta chain was observed in a study of OX40 agonist ivuxolimab in advanced cancers. In germline, CDR1 is SGHTA, CDR2 FQGNSA. The length of the CDR3 is 15 residues. V lost 4 bases to trimming and J lost 0 bases, with 13 bases between them. Clones were sequenced by immunoSEQ multiplex PCR, and TCRdb holds only the in-frame ones, with some missing. Of around 99,000 clones in the sample, almost 90% were seen once. The clonotype was recovered from an adult with an advanced solid tumor such as melanoma, head and neck, liver or kidney cancer. The starting material was CD4+ or CD8+ T cells sorted from blood, obtained in a trial of the OX40 agonist ivuxolimab. The rearrangement uses TRBV7-2 and TRBJ2-7; D is perhaps TRBD2 (5 bases). The chain's CDR3 is CASSSRGLSSYEQYF. As DNA, the CDR3 is TGTGCCAGCAGCTCCCGTGGACTGAGCTCCTACGAGCAGTACTTC.